Shown below are 21 T cell receptor beta chains from a single sample sequenced in a study of Ad26.COV2.S vaccination and SARS-CoV-2 variants. TCRdb's copy holds only in-frame clones and misses some; the assay was immunoSEQ multiplex PCR. The table shows 300,000 to 450,000 clones, with roughly nine tenths occurring only once. The material was peripheral blood, obtained after recovery from COVID-19. The origin of the receptors is a human donor who had recovered from COVID-19.

The V gene is TRBV14, the J gene TRBJ1-2; D remains unclear. CDR1 is SGHDN, CDR2 FVKESK, per germline. This CDR3 is built from 13 residues. V was pared by 6 bases and J by 5 bases, with 13 bases between. The CDR3 sequence: CASSPSNLYGYTF. CDR3 nucleotide sequence: TGTGCCAGCAGTCCAAGTAACCTTTATGGCTACACCTTC.

This clone was seen more than once but under ten times. The chain uses TRBV6-5 and TRBJ1-3; D remains unclear. The V gene lost 2 bases and the J gene lost 4 bases, with 9 bases spanning the gap. Germline values: CDR1 MNHEY, CDR2 SVGAGI. The CDR3 is made up of 14 amino acids. CDR3 in amino acids: CASSYGPTGNTIYF. The CDR3 nucleotides are TGTGCCAGCAGTTACGGACCCACCGGAAACACCATATATTTT.

The J gene is TRBJ1-1, the V gene TRBV5-1; D is possibly TRBD1 (6 bases). Germline V CDR1 and CDR2: SGHRS, YFSETQ. Trimming pared 0 bases from V and 4 bases from J, leaving 19 bases between. This CDR3 spans 17 amino acids. CDR3 nucleotide sequence: TGCGCCAGCAGCTTGGCTGTTGGAGGGGGGTTGAGCACTGAAGCTTTCTTT. Residues: CASSLAVGGGLSTEAFF.

The CDR3 DNA follows: TGTGCCAGCAGCAGAGATTACACTGAAGCTTTCTTT. This encodes CASSRDYTEAFF. The rearrangement links TRBV5-6 to TRBJ1-1; no clear D gene. CDR3 length: 12 amino acids. V dropped 4 bases and J dropped 3 bases, with 7 bases sitting between them. Germline loops: CDR1 SGHDT, CDR2 YYEEEE.

The V and J genes are TRBV20-1 and TRBJ1-1, with D perhaps TRBD1 (5 bases). CDR1 and CDR2 (germline): DFQATT, SNEGSKA (reference sequence). The CDR3 covers 10 residues. V lost 6 bases, J lost 5 bases, and 7 bases lay in between. The CDR3 is CSAQGTEAFF. The CDR3 DNA sequence: TGCAGTGCCCAGGGAACTGAAGCTTTCTTT.

The chain links TRBV6-5 to TRBJ1-2, with 7 positions matching TRBD1. The CDR3 contains 12 residues. V lost 7 bases, J lost 4 bases, and 3 bases stayed unmatched. CDR1 is MNHEY and CDR2 is SVGAGI in the germline V gene. The DNA for the CDR3 is TGTGCCAGCATTGGGGACAGCTATGGCTACACCTTC. Translation: CASIGDSYGYTF.

This chain links TRBV4-3 with TRBJ2-6; 11 nucleotides agree with TRBD2. The CDR3 sequence is 18 residues long. CDR1 LGHNA and CDR2 YSLEER come from the germline V gene. V lost 4 bases and J lost 1; bases outside the gene matches: 6. In DNA form, the CDR3 reads TGCGCCAGCAGCCCCATGACTAGCGGGGTTTCTGGGGCCAACGTCCTGACTTTC. As protein: CASSPMTSGVSGANVLTF.

The gene calls are TRBV7-2 and TRBJ1-3, with a possible D match to TRBD1 (6 bases). CDR3 size: 15 residues. The ends were cut back, 1 base at V and 2 bases at J, with 9 bases in the middle. CDR1 and CDR2 from the germline V gene are SGHTA and FQGNSA. DNA for the CDR3: TGTGCCAGCAGCTTAGGGGGGGCGACTGGAAACACCATATATTTT. This encodes CASSLGGATGNTIYF.

The rearrangement links TRBV4-1 to TRBJ2-5, with D possibly matching TRBD1 (5 bases). Germline V CDR1 and CDR2: MGHRA, YSYEKL. Trimming took off 2 bases at V and 4 bases at J, with 8 bases between the two ends. This CDR3 is built from 13 residues. CDR3 sequence (DNA): TGCGCCAGCAGCCAACGTAGGGGAGAGACCCAGTACTTC. Translated: CASSQRRGETQYF.

The chain carries TRBV9 and TRBJ1-2, with TRBD1 matching over 9 bases. The germline V gene has CDR1 SGDLS and CDR2 YYNGEE. The trim removed 1 base at V and 0 bases at J, leaving 10 bases unmatched. The CDR3 totals 18 residues. The CDR3 loop reads CASSVSRDRATPNYGYTF. DNA of the CDR3: TGTGCCAGCAGCGTAAGCAGGGACAGGGCAACTCCTAACTATGGCTACACCTTC.

The V gene is TRBV7-2, the J gene TRBJ2-5; no firm D call. Trimming took off 5 bases at V and 5 bases at J, with 15 bases between the two ends. Per germline, CDR1 SGHTA and CDR2 FQGNSA. This CDR3 is built from 14 residues. The CDR3 loop is CASSQHDLRETQYF. DNA for the CDR3: TGTGCCAGCAGCCAACACGACTTGAGGGAGACCCAGTACTTC.

This chain connects TRBV6-1 to TRBJ2-3; D may be TRBD2 (7 bases). CDR1 MNHNS and CDR2 SASEGT come from the germline V gene. The CDR3 is 16 residues long. The germline V and J ends were trimmed by 2 bases and 4 bases, with 16 bases remaining between them. CDR3 region: CASSERGGAHSDTQYF. In nucleotides, the CDR3 is TGTGCCAGCAGTGAAAGGGGGGGGGCCCACTCAGATACGCAGTATTTT.

The V call is TRBV7-2, the J call TRBJ2-1, with a weak D call TRBD2 (6 bases). CDR1 is SGHTA, CDR2 FQGNSA, per germline. V lost 6 bases and J 6 bases, leaving 15 bases between the germline ends. The CDR3 consists of 14 residues. CDR3 coding DNA: TGTGCCAGCAGTTCGACTAGTAACGCCAATGAGCAGTTCTTC. It is translated as CASSSTSNANEQFF. The complete variable domain, with remaining parts taken from reference TRBV7-2 and TRBJ2-1, reads GAGVSQSPSNKVTEKGKDVELRCDPISGHTALYWYRQSLGQGLEFLIYFQGNSAPDKSGLPSDRFSAERTGGSVSTLTIQRTQQEDSAVYLCASSSTSNANEQFFGPGTRLTVL.

The gene calls are TRBV9 and TRBJ2-1, with 9 positions matching TRBD2. Germline values: CDR1 SGDLS, CDR2 YYNGEE. This CDR3 region has 15 residues. With 2 bases clipped from V and 5 bases from J, the junction kept 5 bases outside the gene matches. As DNA, the CDR3 is TGTGCCAGCAGCGTGGCTAGCGGGAAGGACAATGAGCAGTTCTTC. Protein sequence: CASSVASGKDNEQFF.

Regarding this clone: Since the CDR3 does not end with the conserved phenylalanine or tryptophan, this likely comes from a read error. It is unclear where the CDR3 begins or ends on the DNA, so no DNA is shown, and the CDR3 is as TCRdb lists it. The V and J genes are TRBV21-1 and TRBJ2-4; the D call in the table, TRBD1, was not verified against the DNA. TRBV21-1 is a pseudogene segment. The CDR3 is 11 amino acids in total, end residues counted. The CDR3 loop is CASNKSVGSNC.

The chain uses TRBV27 and TRBJ2-1; D gene ambiguous. In germline, CDR1 is MNHEY, CDR2 SMNVEV (reference sequence). There are 11 residues in the CDR3. V gave up 6 bases and J gave up 9 bases, with 9 bases separating them. CDR3 sequence (DNA): TGTGCCAGCAGAAAAAGTGGTGAGCAGTTCTTC. Translating gives CASRKSGEQFF.

This clone was recorded only once. The rearrangement uses TRBV15 and TRBJ1-2; 10 nucleotides align to TRBD1. CDR1 LNHNV and CDR2 YYDKDF come from the germline V gene (reference sequence). J gave up 4 bases and V 9 bases, and 2 bases lay outside the gene matches. The CDR3 runs 12 residues. In nucleotides, the CDR3 is TGTGCCACTCGACAGGGGGCCTATGGCTACACCTTC. Its protein product is CATRQGAYGYTF.

The V and J genes are TRBV29-1 and TRBJ1-3; weak D call: TRBD1 (6 bases). The CDR3 is 14 residues long. The germline CDR1 and CDR2 sequences are SQVTM and ANQGSEA. Trimming took off 7 bases at V and 2 bases at J, with 15 bases between the two ends. The DNA of the CDR3 is TGCAGCGAAAAAGGGGGGGAAACTGGAAACACCATATATTTT. It specifies CSEKGGETGNTIYF.

This clone turned up a few times. V gene TRBV27 combines with J gene TRBJ2-3, with 9 positions matching TRBD2. The V segment lost 6 bases and the J segment 0 bases; nucleotides outside the gene matches: 7. The CDR3 length is 16 residues. The germline V gene encodes CDR1 MNHEY and CDR2 SMNVEV (reference sequence). For the CDR3, the DNA is TGTGCCAGCAGGCTGACCCTAGCGGGGAGCACAGATACGCAGTATTTT. This encodes CASRLTLAGSTDTQYF.

The V gene is TRBV27, the J gene TRBJ2-7; D is possibly TRBD2 (6 bases). CDR1 and CDR2 (germline): MNHEY, SMNVEV (reference sequence). The CDR3 consists of 13 residues. V was clipped by 7 bases and J by 0 bases, with 10 bases between them. The CDR3 spells CASMAGSSYEQYF. The CDR3 nucleotides are TGTGCCAGCATGGCGGGGAGCTCCTACGAGCAGTACTTC.

The chain recombines TRBV5-1 with TRBJ2-3; D gene uncertain. Germline values: CDR1 SGHRS, CDR2 YFSETQ. The CDR3 has 13 residues. V was shortened by 1 base and J by 3 bases, with 6 bases between the two germline ends. CDR3: CASSLSWTDTQYF. DNA for the CDR3: TGCGCCAGCAGCTTGTCTTGGACAGATACGCAGTATTTT.